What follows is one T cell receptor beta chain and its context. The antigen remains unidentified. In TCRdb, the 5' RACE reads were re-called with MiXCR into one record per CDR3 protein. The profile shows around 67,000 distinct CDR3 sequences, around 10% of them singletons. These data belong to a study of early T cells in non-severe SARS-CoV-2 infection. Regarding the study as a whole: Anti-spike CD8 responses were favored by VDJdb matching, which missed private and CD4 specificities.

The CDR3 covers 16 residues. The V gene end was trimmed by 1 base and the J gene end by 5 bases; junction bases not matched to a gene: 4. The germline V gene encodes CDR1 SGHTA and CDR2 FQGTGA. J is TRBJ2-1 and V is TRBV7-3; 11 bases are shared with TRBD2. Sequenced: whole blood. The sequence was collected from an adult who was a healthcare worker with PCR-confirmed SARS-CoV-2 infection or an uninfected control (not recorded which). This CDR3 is CASSLRASGRHNEQFF. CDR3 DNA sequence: TGTGCCAGCAGCTTAAGGGCTAGCGGGAGGCACAATGAGCAGTTCTTC. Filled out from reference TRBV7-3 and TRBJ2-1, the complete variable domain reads GAGVSQTPSNKVTEKGKYVELRCDPISGHTALYWYRQSLGQGPEFLIYFQGTGAADDSGLPNDRFFAVRPEGSVSTLKIQRTERGDSAVYLCASSLRASGRHNEQFFGPGTRLTVL.